This TCR beta chain is drawn from a study of T cell responses to AZD1222 COVID-19 vaccine. Overall study results and limits: Reportedly, close to half of spike-specific TCRs are directed against unmutated variant regions. After two AZD1222 doses, spike-specific TCR breadth and depth rose versus day 0. Just a handful of people given AZD1222 tested seropositive at baseline.

The data were produced by immunoSEQ multiplex PCR, yet TCRdb's version contains in-frame clones alone and is incomplete. The repertoire holds 72,000 or so clones, with about 88% as singletons. The V and J ends lost 4 bases and 7 bases, in that order; junction bases with no gene match: 3. Germline V CDR1 and CDR2: SGHTA, FQGNSA. The CDR3 is 13 residues long. Notes on this clone: Its antigen is not identified.

This specimen was peripheral blood, taken 28 days after the second AZD1222 dose. The chain is built from TRBV7-2 and TRBJ1-3; 8 bases line up with TRBD1. The receptor was derived from an adult who received the AZD1222 COVID-19 vaccine. The CDR3 region is CASSSRQGNTIYF. In DNA form, the CDR3 reads TGTGCCAGCAGCTCCCGACAGGGGAACACCATATATTTT. Drawing the rest from reference TRBV7-2 and TRBJ1-3, the complete variable domain is GAGVSQSPSNKVTEKGKDVELRCDPISGHTALYWYRQSLGQGLEFLIYFQGNSAPDKSGLPSDRFSAERTGGSVSTLTIQRTQQEDSAVYLCASSSRQGNTIYFGEGSWLTVV.